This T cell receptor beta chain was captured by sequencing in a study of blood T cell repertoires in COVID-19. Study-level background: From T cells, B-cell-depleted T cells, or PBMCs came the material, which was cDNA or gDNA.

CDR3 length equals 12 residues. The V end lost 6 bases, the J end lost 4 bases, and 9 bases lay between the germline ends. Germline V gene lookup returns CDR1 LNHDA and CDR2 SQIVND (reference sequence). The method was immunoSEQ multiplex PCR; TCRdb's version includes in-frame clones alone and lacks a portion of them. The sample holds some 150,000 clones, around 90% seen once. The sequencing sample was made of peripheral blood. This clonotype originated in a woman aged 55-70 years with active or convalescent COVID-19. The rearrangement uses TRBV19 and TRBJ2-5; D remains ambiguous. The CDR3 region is CASSETTETQYF. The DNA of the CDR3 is TGTGCCAGTAGCGAAACAACAGAGACCCAGTACTTC.